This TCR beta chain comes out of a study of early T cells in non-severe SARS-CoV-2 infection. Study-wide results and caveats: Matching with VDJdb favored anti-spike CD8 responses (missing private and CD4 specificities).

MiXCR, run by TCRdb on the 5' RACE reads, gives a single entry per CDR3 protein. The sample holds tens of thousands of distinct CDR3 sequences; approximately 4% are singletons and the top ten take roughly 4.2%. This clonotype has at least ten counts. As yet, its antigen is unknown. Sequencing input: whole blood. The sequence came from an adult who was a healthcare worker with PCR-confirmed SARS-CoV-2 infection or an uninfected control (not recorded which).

The CDR3 spells CASRRQHTGELFF. The DNA for the CDR3 is TGTGCCAGCAGACGACAGCACACCGGGGAGCTGTTTTTT. The V gene is TRBV2, the J gene TRBJ2-2, with D maybe TRBD1 (5 bases). The V gene's germline CDR1 is SNHLY and CDR2 FYNNEI. The length of the CDR3 is 13 residues. Trimming took 6 bases from V and 3 from J, leaving 8 bases between them.